Listed here are 25 T cell receptor beta chains from one sample, sequenced in a study of Ad26.COV2.S vaccination and SARS-CoV-2 variants. This sample's treatment: some 19 received Ad26.COV2.S at low or high dose, single or two shots; five or six received placebo; per-sample allocation not given. Material that was analyzed had been drawn on day 63 after the first vaccine or placebo injection. Sequenced by immunoSEQ multiplex PCR; TCRdb stores in-frame clones only, minus some. The top ten hold 1.5% to 2% of the sample, which has 440,000 or so clones, about 92% seen once. Sample: peripheral blood, taken in a trial of Ad26.COV2.S vaccine versus placebo. All receptors come from a person aged 18 to 65 who received the Ad26.COV2.S COVID-19 vaccine or a placebo.

The rearrangement joins TRBV7-2 to TRBJ1-6; no clear D. Per the germline V gene, CDR1 is SGHTA and CDR2 is FQGNSA. Trimming removed 5 bases from V and 6 bases from J, with 11 bases in between. The CDR3 length is 14 residues. CDR3 DNA: TGTGCCAGCAGCCCGGGCCGGGCTAATTCACCCCTCCACTTT. It yields the protein CASSPGRANSPLHF.

The chain recombines TRBV7-6 with TRBJ1-1; a weak D match, TRBD1 (5 bases). Looked up from germline, CDR1 is SGHVS and CDR2 is FNYEAQ. CDR3 size: 12 residues. Between the trimmed V and J ends, which lost 0 bases and 6 bases, there was a span of 5 bases. The DNA of the CDR3 is TGTGCCAGCAGCTTAGCGGGACCTGAAGCTTTCTTT. This gives the protein CASSLAGPEAFF.

The V gene is TRBV21-1, the J gene TRBJ1-2; the table names TRBD1, a call not compared with the DNA. TRBV21-1 is described as a pseudogene. The CDR3 runs 16 residues. This chain's CDR3 is CASTSSRDKNHYGYTF. In nucleotides, the CDR3 is TGTGCCAGCACCTCAAGCCGGGACAAGAACCACTATGGCTACACCTTC.

The rearrangement links TRBV7-2 to TRBJ2-7, with 7 bases matching TRBD2. V lost 5 bases and J lost 6; bases outside the gene matches: 7. The CDR3 has 13 residues. The germline CDR1 and CDR2 sequences are SGHTA and FQGNSA. The CDR3 reads CASSVQVAGEQYF. The CDR3 DNA reads TGTGCCAGCAGCGTACAAGTAGCGGGCGAGCAGTACTTC.

This clone was seen just once. The gene calls are TRBV6-5 and TRBJ1-5; weak D call: TRBD1 (5 bases). This CDR3 region has 15 residues. Germline lookup yields CDR1 MNHEY and CDR2 SVGAGI. The V end lost 6 bases, the J end lost 4 bases, and 16 bases lay between the germline ends. CDR3 residues: CASRGDLRPNQPQHF. CDR3 DNA sequence: TGTGCCAGCAGGGGGGACCTACGCCCTAATCAGCCCCAGCATTTT.

This clone was detected once. The chain recombines TRBV28 with TRBJ2-3; D remains unclear. The CDR3 loop spans 15 amino acids. CDR1 MDHEN and CDR2 SYDVKM come from the germline V gene. Trimming pared 7 bases from V and 0 bases from J, leaving 14 bases between. CDR3 residues: CASMYRSPSTDTQYF. In DNA, the CDR3 is TGTGCCAGCATGTACCGTAGCCCTAGCACAGATACGCAGTATTTT.

The chain employs TRBV19 and TRBJ2-2; TRBD2 aligns across 7 bases. J gave up 6 bases and V 7 bases, and 11 bases lay outside the gene matches. CDR3 size: 15 residues. Germline-derived CDR1 and CDR2 are LNHDA and SQIVND (reference sequence). DNA of the CDR3: TGTGCCAGTACCATGGGAGGGCGGGATGCCGGGGAGCTGTTTTTT. Translated, it gives CASTMGGRDAGELFF.

The chain combines TRBV19 with TRBJ1-1; the D is unclear. CDR3 length: 12 residues. In germline, CDR1 is LNHDA, CDR2 SQIVND (reference sequence). Deletions cut 5 bases from V and 5 bases from J, with 9 bases between. CDR3 coding DNA: TGTGCCAGTAGTCTTGGGTGGACTGAAGCTTTCTTT. Encoded protein: CASSLGWTEAFF. The full variable domain, with the rest looked up from reference TRBV19 and TRBJ1-1, is DGGITQSPKYLFRKEGQNVTLSCEQNLNHDAMYWYRQDPGQGLRLIYYSQIVNDFQKGDIAEGYSVSREKKESFPLTVTSAQKNPTAFYLCASSLGWTEAFFGQGTRLTVV.

The chain has TRBV28 and TRBJ2-2; D unclear. Germline-derived CDR1 and CDR2 are MDHEN and SYDVKM. The CDR3 is 14 residues long. V lost 1 base to trimming and J lost 8 bases, with 11 bases between them. CDR3 in DNA: TGTGCCAGCAGTTTATTCAATCGGGTAGGGGAGCTGTTTTTT. Its translation: CASSLFNRVGELFF.

The chain joins TRBV6-5 to TRBJ2-7; D possibly uses TRBD1 or TRBD2 (6 bases each). The CDR3 runs to 15 residues. The germline V and J ends were trimmed by 5 bases and 4 bases, with 18 bases remaining between them. Germline V CDR1 and CDR2: MNHEY, SVGAGI. DNA of the CDR3: TGTGCCAGCAGTCCCCAAGGGGGGCCTCGGTACGAGCAGTACTTC. Its protein is CASSPQGGPRYEQYF.

This chain uses TRBV7-2 with TRBJ2-2; D is unresolved. Looked up from germline, CDR1 is SGHTA and CDR2 is FQGNSA. V lost 1 base, J lost 2 bases, and 8 bases lay in between. The CDR3 runs 15 residues. CDR3 residues: CASSLDGSNTGELFF. CDR3 coding DNA: TGTGCCAGCAGCTTAGACGGATCTAACACCGGGGAGCTGTTTTTT.

The chain couples TRBV12-5 to TRBJ1-2; TRBD1 is a possible D gene (5 bases). The CDR3 covers 16 residues. V was trimmed by 3 bases and J by 4 bases, leaving 18 bases between them. Looked up from germline, CDR1 is LGHNT and CDR2 is FRNRAP. Here the CDR3 reads CASGLGVQGTSYGYTF. The CDR3 nucleotides are TGTGCTAGTGGTTTAGGGGTACAAGGGACCTCCTATGGCTACACCTTC.

This chain connects TRBV29-1 to TRBJ1-1, with D unresolved. V lost 1 base, J lost 7 bases, and 16 bases lay in between. CDR3 size: 14 residues. Germline CDR1 is SQVTM and CDR2 is ANQGSEA. The CDR3 reads CSVEGADNNIEAFF. CDR3 DNA sequence: TGCAGCGTTGAAGGAGCAGACAACAATATTGAAGCTTTCTTT.

The rearrangement uses TRBV15 and TRBJ1-2; tentatively, D is TRBD1 (5 bases). Deletions cut 1 base from V and 3 bases from J, with 24 bases between. The CDR3 has 19 residues. Germline-derived CDR1 and CDR2 are LNHNV and YYDKDF (reference sequence). CDR3 nucleotide sequence: TGTGCCACCAGCAGAGGCTTTCTCGCAAGTTCAGGGACGGACTATGGCTACACCTTC. Translating gives CATSRGFLASSGTDYGYTF. Full variable domain (remainder filled in from reference TRBV15 and TRBJ1-2): DAMVIQNPRYQVTQFGKPVTLSCSQTLNHNVMYWYQQKSSQAPKLLFHYYDKDFNNEADTPDNFQSRRPNTSFCFLDIRSPGLGDTAMYLCATSRGFLASSGTDYGYTFGSGTRLTVV.

This clone was seen once. The chain uses TRBV7-6 and TRBJ2-5; 7 bases are a match to TRBD1. Germline lookup yields CDR1 SGHVS and CDR2 FNYEAQ. Germline trimming cut 7 bases from V and 1 base from J; bases unmatched to any gene: 12. The CDR3 is 16 amino acids. The DNA for the CDR3 is TGTGCCAGCACCCCCCCCCGACAGGGTTTCCAAGAGACCCAGTACTTC. As protein: CASTPPRQGFQETQYF.

This clone was seen only once. V gene TRBV2 combines with J gene TRBJ1-1; TRBD1 might be the D (5 bases). Trimming shortened V by 5 bases and J by 5 bases, and 12 bases separated the two germline ends. CDR1 SNHLY and CDR2 FYNNEI come from the germline V gene. This CDR3 contains 13 residues. CDR3 bases: TGTGCCAGCAGTCGGGGGATGGTGACTGAAGCTTTCTTT. Its translation: CASSRGMVTEAFF.

The J gene is TRBJ2-1, the V gene TRBV7-8; D might be TRBD2 (5 bases). The V gene lost 1 base and the J gene lost 0 bases, with 13 bases spanning the gap. The CDR3 sequence is 17 residues long. In germline, CDR1 is SGHVS, CDR2 FQNEAQ. CDR3 bases: TGTGCCAGCAGCTTAGAAATAGCGTCAAGCTCCTACAATGAGCAGTTCTTC. Its protein is CASSLEIASSSYNEQFF.

V usage is TRBV5-1 and J usage is TRBJ2-3, with TRBD2 matching 7 bases. Unmatched junction bases numbered 8, after V lost 2 bases and J lost 2 bases. The CDR3 runs to 16 residues. From germline, CDR1 is SGHRS and CDR2 YFSETQ. Here the CDR3 DNA reads TGCGCCAGCAGCTTCGCGGCGGGGGTTACCACAGATACGCAGTATTTT. Translated, it gives CASSFAAGVTTDTQYF.

The V call is TRBV7-2, the J call TRBJ2-7; D uncertain. Germline V gene sequence: CDR1 SGHTA, CDR2 FQGNSA. The CDR3 is 14 residues long. The V and J ends lost 5 bases and 3 bases respectively, with 14 bases between them. CDR3 coding DNA: TGTGCCAGCAGCCCGATATCCGGGCACTACGAGCAGTACTTC. Translating gives CASSPISGHYEQYF.

The chain carries TRBV10-3 and TRBJ2-7, with a tentative D call TRBD1 (6 bases). The CDR3 contains 13 residues. From germline, CDR1 is ENHRY and CDR2 SYGVKD. Trimming pared 10 bases from V and 4 bases from J, leaving 17 bases between. The CDR3 nucleotides read TGTGCCAAGGGTGATTGGCAGGGGTACGAGCAGTACTTC. The encoded protein is CAKGDWQGYEQYF.

This clone appeared once. DNA of the CDR3: TGCGCCAGCAGCCTTGGTGCAGGTTACCGCGAGCAGTACTTC. Residues: CASSLGAGYREQYF. The J gene is TRBJ2-7, the V gene TRBV4-3; D call uncertain. Per germline, CDR1 LGHNA and CDR2 YSLEER. V lost 4 bases and J lost 6, with 16 bases in between. The CDR3 loop spans 14 amino acids.

This clone came up many times. The V and J genes are TRBV5-6 and TRBJ1-5; D is uncertain. CDR1 and CDR2 (germline): SGHDT, YYEEEE. The V and J ends lost 1 base and 7 bases respectively, with 18 bases between them. This CDR3 region has 16 residues. CDR3 residues: CASSLWAAGLRQPQHF. In nucleotides, the CDR3 is TGTGCCAGCAGCTTGTGGGCTGCAGGTCTTCGGCAGCCCCAGCATTTT. The full variable domain, in which reference TRBV5-6 and TRBJ1-5 provide the parts outside the CDR3, is DAGVTQSPTHLIKTRGQQVTLRCSPKSGHDTVSWYQQALGQGPQFIFQYYEEEERQRGNFPDRFSGHQFPNYSSELNVNALLLGDSALYLCASSLWAAGLRQPQHFGDGTRLSIL.

The V call is TRBV6-6, the J call TRBJ2-1; 7 nucleotides agree with TRBD1. CDR1 and CDR2 (germline): MNHNY, SVGAGI (reference sequence). The CDR3 contains 12 residues. V lost 6 bases and J lost 7; bases outside the gene matches: 3. CDR3 amino acids: CASSTGVNEQFF. CDR3 nucleotide sequence: TGTGCCAGCAGCACAGGGGTGAATGAGCAGTTCTTC.

This clone was seen once. This sequence joins TRBV4-3 and TRBJ2-7; TRBD1 might be the D (6 bases). Germline CDR1 LGHNA, CDR2 YSLEER. The CDR3 covers 17 residues. V dropped 3 bases and J dropped 2 bases, with 20 bases sitting between them. CDR3: CASSHLTETGVAYEQYF. CDR3 in DNA: TGCGCCAGCAGCCACCTCACGGAGACAGGTGTTGCCTACGAGCAGTACTTC.

The chain couples TRBV29-1 to TRBJ1-1; D may be TRBD1 (5 bases). The germline V and J ends were trimmed by 7 bases and 2 bases, with 11 bases remaining between them. The length of the CDR3 is 12 residues. Germline values: CDR1 SQVTM, CDR2 ANQGSEA. The CDR3 nucleotides are TGCAGCGGCCTGGGGGAAAACACTGAAGCTTTCTTT. Its protein is CSGLGENTEAFF.